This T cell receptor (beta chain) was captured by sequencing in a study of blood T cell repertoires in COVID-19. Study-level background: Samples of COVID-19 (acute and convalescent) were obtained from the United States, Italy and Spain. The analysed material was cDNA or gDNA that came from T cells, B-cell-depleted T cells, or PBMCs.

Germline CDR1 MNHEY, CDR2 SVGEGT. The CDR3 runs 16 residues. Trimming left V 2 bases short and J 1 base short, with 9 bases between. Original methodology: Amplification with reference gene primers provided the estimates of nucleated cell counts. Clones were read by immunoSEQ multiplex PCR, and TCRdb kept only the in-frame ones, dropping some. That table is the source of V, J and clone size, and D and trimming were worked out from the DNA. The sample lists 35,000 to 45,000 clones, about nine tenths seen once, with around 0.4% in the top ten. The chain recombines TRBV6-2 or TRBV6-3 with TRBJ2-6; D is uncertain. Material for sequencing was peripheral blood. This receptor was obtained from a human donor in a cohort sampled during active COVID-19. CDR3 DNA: TGTGCCAGCAGTTACGATCGAGAGTCTGGGGCCAACGTCCTGACTTTC. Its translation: CASSYDRESGANVLTF.